This T cell receptor beta chain derives from a study of identical twins. Whole-study findings and limits: Zero-insertion results could be subject to partial confounding by invariant MAIT and iNKT cells. Conclusions rested on cross-sectional statistics rather than following the same donors.

Each CDR3 protein is one row after TCRdb ran MiXCR on the 5' RACE reads. The sample shows around 250,000 distinct CDR3 sequences, about 13% of them seen only once. V lost 3 bases, J lost 5 bases, and 8 bases lay in between. This CDR3 comprises 13 residues. This clonotype occurred a few times. What it binds is unknown. The sample also formed part of further work on yellow fever vaccine responses in identical twins.

The sequence was obtained from a woman aged 18-35 years in good health. The rearrangement joins TRBV12-3 or TRBV12-4 to TRBJ2-1; D is undetermined. Material for sequencing was memory (CD45RO+) T cells sorted from blood. The CDR3, as DNA: TGTGCCAGCAGTTTCATCCTGGACAATGAGCAGTTCTTC. It is translated as CASSFILDNEQFF.